This record looks at one T cell receptor beta chain sequence and its context. The record originates from a study of control samples from healthy donors and cancer patients. Germline CDR1 reads SNHLY; CDR2 reads FYNNEI. The CDR3 extends over 11 amino acids. Trimming stripped 5 bases from V and 1 base from J, with 0 bases between. TCRdb keeps only in-frame clones here, not all; method: immunoSEQ multiplex PCR. In the table there are about 44,000 clones, around 87% of which are singletons. V and J are TRBV2 and TRBJ2-1; no definite D call. This clonotype was sampled from an older woman with lung cancer. Sequencing used PBMCs. The CDR3 here is CASSSYNEQFF. The CDR3 coding sequence is TGTGCCAGCAGTTCCTACAATGAGCAGTTCTTC.